This T cell receptor beta chain stems from a study of T cell responses to AZD1222 COVID-19 vaccine. Looking at the study overall: Timing groups of about 4 and about 12 weeks for second doses were pooled.

Sequenced by immunoSEQ multiplex PCR; TCRdb stores in-frame clones only, minus some. The sample includes about 82,000 clones, approximately 90% of them seen just once. Trimming stripped 5 bases from V and 10 bases from J, with 14 bases between. The CDR3 loop spans 12 amino acids. Sequenced here: peripheral blood, sampled on day 0 of AZD1222 vaccination. The TCR originated in an adult in good health. The V and J genes are TRBV12-3 or TRBV12-4 and TRBJ1-1, with a possible D match to TRBD1 (5 bases). The CDR3 region is CASSPGPRVAFF. For the CDR3, the DNA is TGTGCCAGCAGTCCGGGGCCTCGAGTAGCTTTCTTT.